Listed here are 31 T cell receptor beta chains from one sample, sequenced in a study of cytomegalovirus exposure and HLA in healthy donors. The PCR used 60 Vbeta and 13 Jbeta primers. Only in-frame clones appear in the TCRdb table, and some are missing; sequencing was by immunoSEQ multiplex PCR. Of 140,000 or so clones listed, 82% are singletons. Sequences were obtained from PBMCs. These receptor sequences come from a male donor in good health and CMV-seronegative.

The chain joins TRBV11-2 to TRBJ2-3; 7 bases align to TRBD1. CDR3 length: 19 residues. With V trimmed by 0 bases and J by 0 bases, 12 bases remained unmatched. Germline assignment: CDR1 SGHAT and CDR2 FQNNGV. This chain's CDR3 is CASSLDPPGTVLSTDTQYF. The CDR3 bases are TGTGCCAGCAGCTTAGACCCCCCCGGGACAGTGCTAAGCACAGATACGCAGTATTTT.

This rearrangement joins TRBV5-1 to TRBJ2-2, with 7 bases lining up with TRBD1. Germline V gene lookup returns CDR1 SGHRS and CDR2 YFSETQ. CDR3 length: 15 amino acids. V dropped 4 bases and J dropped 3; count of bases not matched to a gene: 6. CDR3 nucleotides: TGCGCCAGCAGCCTTAGACAGGGCGACACCGGGGAGCTGTTTTTT. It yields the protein CASSLRQGDTGELFF.

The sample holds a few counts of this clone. CDR3 residues: CASSGTGSQPQHF. Here the CDR3 DNA reads TGTGCCAGCAGTGGGACAGGGAGTCAGCCCCAGCATTTT. V is TRBV2 and J is TRBJ1-5; 8 bases align to TRBD1. With V trimmed by 4 bases and J by 6 bases, 2 bases remained unmatched. The CDR3 has 13 amino acids. Germline lookup yields CDR1 SNHLY and CDR2 FYNNEI.

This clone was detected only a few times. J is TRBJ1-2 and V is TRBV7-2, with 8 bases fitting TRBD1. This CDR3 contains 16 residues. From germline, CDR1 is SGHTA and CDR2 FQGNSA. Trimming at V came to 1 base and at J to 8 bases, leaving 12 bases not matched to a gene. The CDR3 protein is CASSLEGRQGARGYTF. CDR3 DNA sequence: TGTGCCAGCAGCTTAGAAGGAAGGCAGGGGGCGCGGGGCTACACCTTC.

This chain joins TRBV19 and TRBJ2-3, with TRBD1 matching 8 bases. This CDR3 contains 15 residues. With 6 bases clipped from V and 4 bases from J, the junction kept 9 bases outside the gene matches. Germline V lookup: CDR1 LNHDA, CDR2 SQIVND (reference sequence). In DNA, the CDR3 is TGTGCCAGTAGCAACTCAGGGGGCGCCGCAGATACGCAGTATTTT. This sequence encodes CASSNSGGAADTQYF. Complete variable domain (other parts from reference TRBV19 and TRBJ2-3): DGGITQSPKYLFRKEGQNVTLSCEQNLNHDAMYWYRQDPGQGLRLIYYSQIVNDFQKGDIAEGYSVSREKKESFPLTVTSAQKNPTAFYLCASSNSGGAADTQYFGPGTRLTVL.

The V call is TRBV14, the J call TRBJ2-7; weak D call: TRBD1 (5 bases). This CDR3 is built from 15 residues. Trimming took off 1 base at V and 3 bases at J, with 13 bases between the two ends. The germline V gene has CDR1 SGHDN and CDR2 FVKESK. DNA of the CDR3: TGTGCCAGCAGCCAAGGCTCCAAGGGGTACTACGAGCAGTACTTC. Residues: CASSQGSKGYYEQYF.

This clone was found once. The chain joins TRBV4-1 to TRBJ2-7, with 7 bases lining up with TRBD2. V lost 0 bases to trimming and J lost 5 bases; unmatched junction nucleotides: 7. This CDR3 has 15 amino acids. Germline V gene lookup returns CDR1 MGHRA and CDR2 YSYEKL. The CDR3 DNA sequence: TGCGCCAGCAGCCAAGATCCTGGGGGGGGGAACGAGCAGTACTTC. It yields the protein CASSQDPGGGNEQYF.

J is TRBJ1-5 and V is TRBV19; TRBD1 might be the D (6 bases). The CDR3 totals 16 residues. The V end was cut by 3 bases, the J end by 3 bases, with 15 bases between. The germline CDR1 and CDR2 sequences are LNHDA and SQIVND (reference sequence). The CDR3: CASSIRDIGSNQPQHF. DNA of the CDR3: TGTGCCAGTAGTATCCGGGACATCGGCTCCAATCAGCCCCAGCATTTT.

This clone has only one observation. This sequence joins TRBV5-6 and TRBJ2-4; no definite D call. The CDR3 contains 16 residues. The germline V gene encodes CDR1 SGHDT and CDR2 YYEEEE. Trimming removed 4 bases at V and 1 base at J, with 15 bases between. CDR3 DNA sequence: TGTGCCAGCAGCCCCGTCGTGTTTCAGGCCAAAAACATTCAGTACTTC. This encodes CASSPVVFQAKNIQYF.

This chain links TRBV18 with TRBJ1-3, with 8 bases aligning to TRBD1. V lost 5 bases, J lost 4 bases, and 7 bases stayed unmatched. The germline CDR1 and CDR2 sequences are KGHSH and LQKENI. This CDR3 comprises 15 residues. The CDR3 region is CASSTARDRGNTIYF. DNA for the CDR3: TGTGCCAGCTCAACGGCCCGGGACAGGGGAAACACCATATATTTT.

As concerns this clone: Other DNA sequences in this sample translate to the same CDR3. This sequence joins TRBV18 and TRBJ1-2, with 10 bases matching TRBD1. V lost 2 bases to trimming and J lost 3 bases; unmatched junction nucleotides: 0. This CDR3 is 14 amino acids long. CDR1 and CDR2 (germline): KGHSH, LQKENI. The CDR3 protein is CASSPGTGDYGYTF. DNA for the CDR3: TGTGCCAGCTCACCAGGGACAGGGGACTATGGCTACACCTTC. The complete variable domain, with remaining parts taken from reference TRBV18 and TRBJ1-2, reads NAGVMQNPRHLVRRRGQEARLRCSPMKGHSHVYWYRQLPEEGLKFMVYLQKENIIDESGMPKERFSAEFPKEGPSILRIQQVVRGDSAAYFCASSPGTGDYGYTFGSGTRLTVV.

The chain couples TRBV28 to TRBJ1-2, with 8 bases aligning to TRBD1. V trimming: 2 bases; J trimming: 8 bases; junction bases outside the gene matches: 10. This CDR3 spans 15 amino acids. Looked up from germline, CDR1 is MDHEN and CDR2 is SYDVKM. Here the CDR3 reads CASSLTPGGVGGYTF. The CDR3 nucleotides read TGTGCCAGCAGTTTAACCCCAGGGGGCGTTGGGGGCTACACCTTC.

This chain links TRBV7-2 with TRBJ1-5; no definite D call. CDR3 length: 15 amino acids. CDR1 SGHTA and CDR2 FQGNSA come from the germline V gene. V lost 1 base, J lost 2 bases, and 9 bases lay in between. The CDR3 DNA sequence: TGTGCCAGCAGCTTAGGGGGAGGAGGCAATCAGCCCCAGCATTTT. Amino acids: CASSLGGGGNQPQHF.

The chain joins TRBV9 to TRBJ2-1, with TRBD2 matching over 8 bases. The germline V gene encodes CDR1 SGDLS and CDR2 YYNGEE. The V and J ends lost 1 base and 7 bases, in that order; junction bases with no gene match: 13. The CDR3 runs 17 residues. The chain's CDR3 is CASSVPRGLGGLNEQFF. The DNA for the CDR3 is TGTGCCAGCAGCGTACCCCGGGGACTAGGTGGGTTGAATGAGCAGTTCTTC.

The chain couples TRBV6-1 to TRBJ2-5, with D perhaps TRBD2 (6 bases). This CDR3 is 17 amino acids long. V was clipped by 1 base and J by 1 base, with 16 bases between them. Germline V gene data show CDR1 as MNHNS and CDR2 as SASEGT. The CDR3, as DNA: TGTGCCAGCAGTGAAGATCTAGGCGCGGGGATCCAAGAGACCCAGTACTTC. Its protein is CASSEDLGAGIQETQYF.

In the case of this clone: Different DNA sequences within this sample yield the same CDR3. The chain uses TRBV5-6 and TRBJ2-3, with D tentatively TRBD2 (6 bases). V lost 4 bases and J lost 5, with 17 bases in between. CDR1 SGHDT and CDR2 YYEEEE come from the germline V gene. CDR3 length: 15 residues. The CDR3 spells CASSNSGLPEDTQYF. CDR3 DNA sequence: TGTGCCAGCAGCAATTCGGGACTGCCGGAAGATACGCAGTATTTT.

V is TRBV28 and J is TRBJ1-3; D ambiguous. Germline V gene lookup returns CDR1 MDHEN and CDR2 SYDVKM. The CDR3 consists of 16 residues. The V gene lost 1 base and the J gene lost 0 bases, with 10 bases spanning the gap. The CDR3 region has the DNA TGTGCCAGCAGTTTATTCCCTCATAGCTCTGGAAACACCATATATTTT. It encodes CASSLFPHSSGNTIYF.

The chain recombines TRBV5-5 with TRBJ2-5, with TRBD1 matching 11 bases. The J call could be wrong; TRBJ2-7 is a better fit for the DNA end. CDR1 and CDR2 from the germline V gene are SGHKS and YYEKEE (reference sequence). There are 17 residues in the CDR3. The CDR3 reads CASSAGGQGVYSYEQYF. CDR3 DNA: TGTGCCAGCAGCGCCGGGGGACAGGGGGTGTACTCCTACGAGCAGTACTTC.

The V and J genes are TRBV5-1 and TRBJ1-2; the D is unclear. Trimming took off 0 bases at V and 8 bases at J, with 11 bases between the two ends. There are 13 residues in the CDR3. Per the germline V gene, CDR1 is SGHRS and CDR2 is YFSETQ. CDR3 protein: CASSLATTYGYTF. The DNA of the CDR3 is TGCGCCAGCAGCTTGGCAACGACTTACGGCTACACCTTC.

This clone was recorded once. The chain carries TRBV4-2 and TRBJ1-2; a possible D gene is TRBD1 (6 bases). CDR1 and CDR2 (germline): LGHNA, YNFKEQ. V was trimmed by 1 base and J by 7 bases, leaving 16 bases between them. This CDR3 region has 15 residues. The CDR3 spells CASSQVAQGHGGYTF. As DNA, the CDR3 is TGTGCCAGCAGCCAAGTTGCACAGGGTCACGGTGGCTACACCTTC.

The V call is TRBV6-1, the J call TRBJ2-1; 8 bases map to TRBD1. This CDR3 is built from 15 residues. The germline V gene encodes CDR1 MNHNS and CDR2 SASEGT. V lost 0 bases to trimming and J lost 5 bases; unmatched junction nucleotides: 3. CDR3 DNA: TGTGCCAGCAGTGAAGCGGGACAGGTCAACAATGAGCAGTTCTTC. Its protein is CASSEAGQVNNEQFF.

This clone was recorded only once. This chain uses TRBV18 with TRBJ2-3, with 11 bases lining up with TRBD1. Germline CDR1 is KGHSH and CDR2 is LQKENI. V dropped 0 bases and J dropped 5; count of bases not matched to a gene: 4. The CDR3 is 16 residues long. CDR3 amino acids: CASSPPGQGGKDTQYF. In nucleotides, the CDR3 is TGTGCCAGCTCACCACCGGGACAGGGGGGTAAAGATACGCAGTATTTT.

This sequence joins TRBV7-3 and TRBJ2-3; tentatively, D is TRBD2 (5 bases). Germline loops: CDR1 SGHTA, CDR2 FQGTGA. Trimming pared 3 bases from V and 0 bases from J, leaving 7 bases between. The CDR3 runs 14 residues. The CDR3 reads CASSFTGSTDTQYF. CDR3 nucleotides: TGTGCCAGCAGCTTTACGGGAAGCACAGATACGCAGTATTTT. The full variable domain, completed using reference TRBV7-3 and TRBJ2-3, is GAGVSQTPSNKVTEKGKYVELRCDPISGHTALYWYRQSLGQGPEFLIYFQGTGAADDSGLPNDRFFAVRPEGSVSTLKIQRTERGDSAVYLCASSFTGSTDTQYFGPGTRLTVL.

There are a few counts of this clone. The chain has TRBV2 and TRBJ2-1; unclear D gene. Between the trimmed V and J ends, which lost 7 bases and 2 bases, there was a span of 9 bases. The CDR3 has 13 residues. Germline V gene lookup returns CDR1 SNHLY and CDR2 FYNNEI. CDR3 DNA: TGTGCCAGCATTGGCGGCACCTACAATGAGCAGTTCTTC. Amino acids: CASIGGTYNEQFF.

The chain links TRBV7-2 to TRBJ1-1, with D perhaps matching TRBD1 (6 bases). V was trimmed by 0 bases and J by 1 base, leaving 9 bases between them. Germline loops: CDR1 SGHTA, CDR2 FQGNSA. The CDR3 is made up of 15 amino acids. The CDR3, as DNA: TGTGCCAGCAGCTTAGCCGACAGGACGAACACTGAAGCTTTCTTT. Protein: CASSLADRTNTEAFF.

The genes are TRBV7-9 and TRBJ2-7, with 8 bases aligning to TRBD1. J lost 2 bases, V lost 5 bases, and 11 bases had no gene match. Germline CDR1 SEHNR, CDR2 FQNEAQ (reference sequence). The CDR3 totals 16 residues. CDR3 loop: CASSPRQGTHTYEQYF. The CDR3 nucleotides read TGTGCCAGCAGCCCAAGACAGGGGACGCACACCTACGAGCAGTACTTC.

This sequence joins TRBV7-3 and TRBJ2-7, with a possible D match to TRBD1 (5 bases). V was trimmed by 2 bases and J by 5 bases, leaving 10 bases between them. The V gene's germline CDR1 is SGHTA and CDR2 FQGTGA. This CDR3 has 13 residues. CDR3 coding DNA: TGTGCCAGCAGCTTATGGCCAGGGAACGAGCAGTACTTC. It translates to CASSLWPGNEQYF.

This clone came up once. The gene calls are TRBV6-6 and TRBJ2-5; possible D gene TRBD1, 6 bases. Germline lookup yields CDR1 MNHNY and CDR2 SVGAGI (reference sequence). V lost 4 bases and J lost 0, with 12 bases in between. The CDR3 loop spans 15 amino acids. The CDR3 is CASSWPRDNQETQYF. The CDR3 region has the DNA TGTGCCAGCAGTTGGCCCCGGGACAACCAAGAGACCCAGTACTTC.

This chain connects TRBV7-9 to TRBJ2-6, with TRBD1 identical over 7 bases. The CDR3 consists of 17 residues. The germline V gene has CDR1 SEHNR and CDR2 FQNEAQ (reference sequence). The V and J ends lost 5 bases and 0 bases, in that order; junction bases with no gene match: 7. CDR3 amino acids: CASSLGQTRSGANVLTF. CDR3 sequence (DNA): TGTGCCAGCAGCCTGGGACAGACACGCTCTGGGGCCAACGTCCTGACTTTC. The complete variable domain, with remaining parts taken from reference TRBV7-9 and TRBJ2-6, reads DTGVSQNPRHKITKRGQNVTFRCDPISEHNRLYWYRQTLGQGPEFLTYFQNEAQLEKSRLLSDRFSAERPKGSFSTLEIQRTEQGDSAMYLCASSLGQTRSGANVLTFGAGSRLTVL.

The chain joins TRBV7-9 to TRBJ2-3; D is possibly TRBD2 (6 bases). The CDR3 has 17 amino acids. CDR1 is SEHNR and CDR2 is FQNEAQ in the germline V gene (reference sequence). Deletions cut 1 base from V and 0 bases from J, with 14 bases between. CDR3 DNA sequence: TGTGCCAGCAGCTTAGGGGTAGGGACTCAAAGCACAGATACGCAGTATTTT. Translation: CASSLGVGTQSTDTQYF. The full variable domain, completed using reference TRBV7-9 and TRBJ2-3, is DTGVSQNPRHKITKRGQNVTFRCDPISEHNRLYWYRQTLGQGPEFLTYFQNEAQLEKSRLLSDRFSAERPKGSFSTLEIQRTEQGDSAMYLCASSLGVGTQSTDTQYFGPGTRLTVL.

CDR3 region: CASSPPGIHSYEQYF. In DNA form, the CDR3 reads TGTGCCAGCAGCCCCCCAGGGATCCACTCCTACGAGCAGTACTTC. The rearrangement joins TRBV7-2 to TRBJ2-7; D might be TRBD1 (5 bases). Looked up from germline, CDR1 is SGHTA and CDR2 is FQGNSA. Trimming stripped 5 bases from V and 0 bases from J, with 14 bases between. The CDR3 has 15 amino acids.